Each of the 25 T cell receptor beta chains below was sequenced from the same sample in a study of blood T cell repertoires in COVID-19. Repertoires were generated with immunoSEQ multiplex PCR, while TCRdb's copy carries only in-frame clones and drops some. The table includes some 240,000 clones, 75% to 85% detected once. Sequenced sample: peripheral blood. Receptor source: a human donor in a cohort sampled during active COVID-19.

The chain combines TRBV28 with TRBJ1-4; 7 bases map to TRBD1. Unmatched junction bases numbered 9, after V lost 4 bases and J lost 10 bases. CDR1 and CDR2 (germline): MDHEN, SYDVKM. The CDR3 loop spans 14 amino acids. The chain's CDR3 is CASSSGTARGKLFF. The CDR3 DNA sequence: TGTGCCAGCAGTTCCGGGACAGCGAGGGGAAAACTGTTTTTT.

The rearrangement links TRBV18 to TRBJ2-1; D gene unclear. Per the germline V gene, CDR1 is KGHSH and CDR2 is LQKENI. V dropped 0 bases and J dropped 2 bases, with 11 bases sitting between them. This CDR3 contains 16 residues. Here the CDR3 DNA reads TGTGCCAGCTCACCACCAAATCCCCAGACCTACAATGAGCAGTTCTTC. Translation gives CASSPPNPQTYNEQFF.

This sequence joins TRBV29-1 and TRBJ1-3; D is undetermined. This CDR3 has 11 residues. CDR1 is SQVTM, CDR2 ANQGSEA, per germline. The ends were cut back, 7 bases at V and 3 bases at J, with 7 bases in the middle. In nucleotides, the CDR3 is TGCAGCGCCCGGTATGGAAACACCATATATTTT. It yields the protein CSARYGNTIYF.

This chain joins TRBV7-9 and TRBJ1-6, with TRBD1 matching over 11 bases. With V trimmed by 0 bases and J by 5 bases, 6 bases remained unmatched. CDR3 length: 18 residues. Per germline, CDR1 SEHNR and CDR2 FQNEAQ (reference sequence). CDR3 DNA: TGTGCCAGCAGCTTAGCAGGGGACAGGGGGTTGGATAATTCACCCCTCCACTTT. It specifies CASSLAGDRGLDNSPLHF.

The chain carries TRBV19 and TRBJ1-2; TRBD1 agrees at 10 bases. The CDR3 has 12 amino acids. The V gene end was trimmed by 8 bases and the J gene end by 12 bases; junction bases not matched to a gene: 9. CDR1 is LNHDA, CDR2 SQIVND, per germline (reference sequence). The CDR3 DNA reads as TGTGCCAGTTCCTCGGGACAGGGGATCCACACCTTC. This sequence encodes CASSSGQGIHTF. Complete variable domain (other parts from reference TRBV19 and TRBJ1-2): DGGITQSPKYLFRKEGQNVTLSCEQNLNHDAMYWYRQDPGQGLRLIYYSQIVNDFQKGDIAEGYSVSREKKESFPLTVTSAQKNPTAFYLCASSSGQGIHTFGSGTRLTVV.

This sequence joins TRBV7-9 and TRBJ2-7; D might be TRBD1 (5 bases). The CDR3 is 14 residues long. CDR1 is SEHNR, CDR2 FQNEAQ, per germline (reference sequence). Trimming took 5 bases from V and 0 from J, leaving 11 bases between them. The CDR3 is CASSPDISSYEQYF. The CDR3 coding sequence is TGTGCCAGCAGCCCGGACATTAGCTCCTACGAGCAGTACTTC.

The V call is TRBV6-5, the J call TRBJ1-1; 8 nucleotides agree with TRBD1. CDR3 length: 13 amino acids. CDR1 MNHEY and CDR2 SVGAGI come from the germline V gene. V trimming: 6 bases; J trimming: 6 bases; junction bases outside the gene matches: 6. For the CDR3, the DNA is TGTGCCAGCAGCTTGGACAGGGCGGCTGAAGCTTTCTTT. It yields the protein CASSLDRAAEAFF.

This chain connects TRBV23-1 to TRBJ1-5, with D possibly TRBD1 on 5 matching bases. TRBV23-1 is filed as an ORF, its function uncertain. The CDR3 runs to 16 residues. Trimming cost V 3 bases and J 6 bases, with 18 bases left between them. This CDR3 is CASSHPCGPRGQPQHF. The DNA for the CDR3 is TGCGCCAGCAGTCACCCTTGCGGCCCAAGGGGTCAGCCCCAGCATTTT.

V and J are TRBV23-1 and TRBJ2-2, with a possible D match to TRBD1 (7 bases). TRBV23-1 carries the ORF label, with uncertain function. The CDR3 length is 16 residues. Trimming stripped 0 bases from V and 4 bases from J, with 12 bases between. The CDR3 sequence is CASSQSEGARTGELFF. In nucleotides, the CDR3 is TGCGCCAGCAGTCAATCGGAGGGGGCGCGCACCGGGGAGCTGTTTTTT.

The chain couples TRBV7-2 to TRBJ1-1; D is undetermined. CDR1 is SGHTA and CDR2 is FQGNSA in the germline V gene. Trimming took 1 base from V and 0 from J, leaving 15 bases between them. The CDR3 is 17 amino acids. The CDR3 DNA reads TGTGCCAGCAGCTTAGGGTTTCAAGCTCCCATGAACACTGAAGCTTTCTTT. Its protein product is CASSLGFQAPMNTEAFF.

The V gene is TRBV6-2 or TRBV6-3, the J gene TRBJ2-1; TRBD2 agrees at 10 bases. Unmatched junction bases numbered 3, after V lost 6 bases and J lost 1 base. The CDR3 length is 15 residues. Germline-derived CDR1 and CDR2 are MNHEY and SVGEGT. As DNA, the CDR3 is TGTGCCAGCAGCGGACTAGCGGCTTCCTACAATGAGCAGTTCTTC. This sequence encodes CASSGLAASYNEQFF.

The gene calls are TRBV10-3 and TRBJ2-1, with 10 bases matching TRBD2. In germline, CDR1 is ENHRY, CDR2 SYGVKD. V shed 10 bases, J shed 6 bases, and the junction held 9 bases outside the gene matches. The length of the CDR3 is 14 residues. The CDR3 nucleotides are TGTGCCAGCCGTGGTCTAGCGGGGGTCAATGAGCAGTTCTTC. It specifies CASRGLAGVNEQFF.

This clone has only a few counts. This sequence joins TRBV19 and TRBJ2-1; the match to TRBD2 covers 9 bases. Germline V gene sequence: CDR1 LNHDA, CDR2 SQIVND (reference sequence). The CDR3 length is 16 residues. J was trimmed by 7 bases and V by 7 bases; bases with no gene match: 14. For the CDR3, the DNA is TGTGCCAGTATTCCTCGCGGGAGGGCTGTGAGGAATGAGCAGTTCTTC. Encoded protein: CASIPRGRAVRNEQFF.

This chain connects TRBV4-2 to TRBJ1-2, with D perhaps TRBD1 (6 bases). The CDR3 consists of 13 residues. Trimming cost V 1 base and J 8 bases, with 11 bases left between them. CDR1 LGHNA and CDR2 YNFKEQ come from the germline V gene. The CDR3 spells CASSQASRGGYTF. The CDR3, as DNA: TGTGCCAGCAGCCAAGCTTCAAGGGGGGGCTACACCTTC.

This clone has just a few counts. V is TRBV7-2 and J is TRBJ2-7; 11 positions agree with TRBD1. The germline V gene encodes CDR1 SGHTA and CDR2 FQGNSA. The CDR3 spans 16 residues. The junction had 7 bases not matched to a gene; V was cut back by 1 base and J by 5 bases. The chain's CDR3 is CASSLGVGQGVNEQYF. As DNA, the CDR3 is TGTGCCAGCAGCTTAGGGGTGGGACAGGGGGTCAACGAGCAGTACTTC.

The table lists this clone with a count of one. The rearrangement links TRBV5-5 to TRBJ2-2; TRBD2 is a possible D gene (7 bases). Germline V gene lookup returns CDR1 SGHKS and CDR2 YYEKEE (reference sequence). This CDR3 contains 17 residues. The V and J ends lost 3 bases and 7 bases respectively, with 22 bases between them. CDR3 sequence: CASSSRPIGGAYGELFF. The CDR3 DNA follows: TGTGCCAGCAGCTCCCGCCCCATTGGGGGGGCGTACGGGGAGCTGTTTTTT.

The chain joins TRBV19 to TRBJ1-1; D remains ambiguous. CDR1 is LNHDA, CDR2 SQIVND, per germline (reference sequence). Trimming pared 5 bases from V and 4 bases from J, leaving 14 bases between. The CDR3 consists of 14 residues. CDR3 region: CASSLRVSGTEAFF. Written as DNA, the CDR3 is TGTGCCAGTAGTTTACGGGTGTCTGGCACTGAAGCTTTCTTT.

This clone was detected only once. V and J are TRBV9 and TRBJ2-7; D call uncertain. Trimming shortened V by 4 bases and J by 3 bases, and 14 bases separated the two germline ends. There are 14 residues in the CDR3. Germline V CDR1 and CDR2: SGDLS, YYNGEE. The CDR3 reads CASSLGGEDYEQYF. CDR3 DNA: TGTGCCAGCAGCTTAGGCGGAGAAGACTACGAGCAGTACTTC.

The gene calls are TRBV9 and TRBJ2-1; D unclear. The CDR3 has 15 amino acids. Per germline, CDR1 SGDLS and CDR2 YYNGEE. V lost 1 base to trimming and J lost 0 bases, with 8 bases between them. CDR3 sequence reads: CASSVTTSSYNEQFF. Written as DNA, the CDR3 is TGTGCCAGCAGCGTAACTACCAGCTCCTACAATGAGCAGTTCTTC.

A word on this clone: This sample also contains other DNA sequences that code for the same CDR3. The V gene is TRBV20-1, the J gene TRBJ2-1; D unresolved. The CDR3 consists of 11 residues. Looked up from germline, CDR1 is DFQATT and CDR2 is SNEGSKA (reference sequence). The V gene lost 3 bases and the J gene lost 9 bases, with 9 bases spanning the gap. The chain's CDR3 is CSASRQGEQFF. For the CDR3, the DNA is TGCAGTGCTAGCAGGCAAGGTGAGCAGTTCTTC.

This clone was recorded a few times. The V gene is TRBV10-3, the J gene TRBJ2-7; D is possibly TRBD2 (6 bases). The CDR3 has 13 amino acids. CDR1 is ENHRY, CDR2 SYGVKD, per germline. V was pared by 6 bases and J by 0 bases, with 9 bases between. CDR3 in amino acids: CAIRPGSSYEQYF. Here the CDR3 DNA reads TGTGCCATCAGGCCCGGGAGCTCCTACGAGCAGTACTTC.

The DNA of the CDR3 is TGTGCCAGCAGCGGTCGCTCAGGCTCCTACGAGCAGTACTTC. Protein sequence: CASSGRSGSYEQYF. The chain uses TRBV7-2 and TRBJ2-7; D remains unclear. This CDR3 has 14 amino acids. Trimming left V 5 bases short and J 0 bases short, with 11 bases between. Germline CDR1 reads SGHTA; CDR2 reads FQGNSA.

The CDR3 DNA reads as TGTGCCAGCAGAACAGGGGGGGGCTATGGCTACACCTTC. Protein sequence: CASRTGGGYGYTF. This rearrangement joins TRBV28 to TRBJ1-2; 8 bases match TRBD1. CDR1 is MDHEN, CDR2 SYDVKM, per germline. The CDR3 loop spans 13 amino acids. Losses at the gene ends were 6 bases for V and 4 bases for J; bases not matched to a gene: 4.

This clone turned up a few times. CDR3 nucleotide sequence: TGCGCCAGCTTTAGGACCGGGACAGGGGGAGAGACCCAGTACTTC. This gives the protein CASFRTGTGGETQYF. The chain is built from TRBV5-1 and TRBJ2-5; TRBD1 matches 11 bases. This CDR3 comprises 15 residues. Germline V gene lookup returns CDR1 SGHRS and CDR2 YFSETQ. The junction had 9 bases not matched to a gene; V was cut back by 7 bases and J by 4 bases. Supplemented by reference TRBV5-1 and TRBJ2-5, the full variable domain reads KAGVTQTPRYLIKTRGQQVTLSCSPISGHRSVSWYQQTPGQGLQFLFEYFSETQRNKGNFPGRFSGRQFSNSRSEMNVSTLELGDSALYLCASFRTGTGGETQYFGPGTRLLVL.

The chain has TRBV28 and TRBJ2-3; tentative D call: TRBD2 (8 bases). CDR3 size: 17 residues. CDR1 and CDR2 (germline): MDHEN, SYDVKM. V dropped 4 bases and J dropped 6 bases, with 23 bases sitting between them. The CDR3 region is CASSSFRGSGRLDTQYF. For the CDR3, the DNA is TGTGCCAGCAGTTCTTTCAGGGGGAGCGGGAGACTGGATACGCAGTATTTT.